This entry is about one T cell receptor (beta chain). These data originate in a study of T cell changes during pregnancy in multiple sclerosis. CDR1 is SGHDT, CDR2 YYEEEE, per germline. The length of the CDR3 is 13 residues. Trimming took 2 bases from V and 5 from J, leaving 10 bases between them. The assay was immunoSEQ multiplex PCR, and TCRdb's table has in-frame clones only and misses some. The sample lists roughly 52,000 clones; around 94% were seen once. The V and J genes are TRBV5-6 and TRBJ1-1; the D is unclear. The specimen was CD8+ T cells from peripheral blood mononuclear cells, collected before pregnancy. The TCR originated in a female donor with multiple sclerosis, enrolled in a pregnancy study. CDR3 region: CASSLGGPTEAFF. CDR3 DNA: TGTGCCAGCAGCTTAGGAGGGCCAACTGAAGCTTTCTTT.